This entry lists 2 T cell receptor beta chains sequenced from one sample in a study of CD8 T cells in ankylosing spondylitis. Via MiXCR, TCRdb re-called the 5' RACE reads, giving one row per CDR3 protein. Of over 200,000 distinct CDR3 sequences listed, over 9.5% are singletons. Input material: blood, either unsorted or a sorted T cell fraction (not recorded which). The receptors originated from a male donor with ankylosing spondylitis or in good health (not recorded which).

To note about this clonotype: A much larger clone differs by one base, so this may be a read error. The chain recombines TRBV11-2 with TRBJ1-3; D unresolved. The CDR3 covers 15 residues. CDR1 is SGHAT, CDR2 FQNNGV, per germline. CDR3 region: CASSLDRSSGNTISF. In DNA, the CDR3 is TGTGCCAGCAGCTTAGACCGGAGCTCTGGAAACACCATATCTTTT.

This clonotype was counted many times. The chain joins TRBV12-3 or TRBV12-4 to TRBJ1-5, with a weak D call TRBD1 (5 bases). V dropped 3 bases and J dropped 3 bases, with 9 bases sitting between them. The CDR3 consists of 14 residues. CDR3 sequence (DNA): TGTGCCAGCAGTTTGGCGACAGTCAATCAGCCCCAGCATTTT. Translating gives CASSLATVNQPQHF.